The 31 T cell receptor beta chains given below trace back to one sample, sequenced in a study of control samples from healthy donors and cancer patients. Sequencing used immunoSEQ multiplex PCR; TCRdb keeps in-frame clones, though not all of them. The sample carries roughly 200,000 clones, around 94% recorded once. The material sequenced was blood. Every receptor here comes from a middle-aged man in good health.

The chain links TRBV10-3 to TRBJ2-2; a weak D match, TRBD2 (6 bases). The CDR3 totals 15 residues. Between the trimmed V and J ends, which lost 0 bases and 8 bases, there was a span of 13 bases. Looked up from germline, CDR1 is ENHRY and CDR2 is SYGVKD. The CDR3 DNA reads as TGTGCCATCAGTGAGTCGTTGGCGGCGGGAGGGGAGCTGTTTTTT. Protein product: CAISESLAAGGELFF.

The chain links TRBV18 to TRBJ2-5; 10 bases are shared with TRBD1. The germline CDR1 and CDR2 sequences are KGHSH and LQKENI. CDR3 size: 14 residues. J was trimmed by 5 bases and V by 5 bases; bases with no gene match: 5. The CDR3 protein is CASSDRGLVETQYF. In nucleotides, the CDR3 is TGTGCCAGCTCAGACAGGGGGCTTGTGGAGACCCAGTACTTC.

V usage is TRBV20-1 and J usage is TRBJ2-3; the D gene is possibly TRBD2 (6 bases). The germline gives CDR1 DFQATT, CDR2 SNEGSKA (reference sequence). This CDR3 contains 14 residues. V was clipped by 3 bases and J by 3 bases, with 13 bases between them. The CDR3: CSASGQGGTDTQYF. In DNA form, the CDR3 reads TGCAGTGCTAGTGGGCAGGGAGGAACAGATACGCAGTATTTT.

This clone appeared a single time. This rearrangement joins TRBV7-2 to TRBJ2-2; no reliable D call. The CDR3 is 17 residues long. V was cut by 2 bases and J by 1 base, with 14 bases left in between. Germline assignment: CDR1 SGHTA and CDR2 FQGNSA. In DNA form, the CDR3 reads TGTGCCAGCAGCTTACGCCGGCAGCCCTGGAACACCGGGGAGCTGTTTTTT. Translated: CASSLRRQPWNTGELFF.

V and J are TRBV25-1 and TRBJ2-2; the D gene is possibly TRBD2 (5 bases). This CDR3 contains 15 residues. The V end was cut by 2 bases, the J end by 5 bases, with 12 bases between. Looked up from germline, CDR1 is MGHDK and CDR2 is SYGVNS. As DNA, the CDR3 is TGTGCCAGCAGTGAAACGCGGGTAGGGACCGGGGAGCTGTTTTTT. It is translated as CASSETRVGTGELFF. The full variable domain, in which reference TRBV25-1 and TRBJ2-2 provide the parts outside the CDR3, is EADIYQTPRYLVIGTGKKITLECSQTMGHDKMYWYQQDPGMELHLIHYSYGVNSTEKGDLSSESTVSRIRTEHFPLTLESARPSHTSQYLCASSETRVGTGELFFGEGSRLTVL.

Points on this clone: An end of the junction does not agree with germline; a read error may underlie this. The chain has TRBV6-5 and TRBJ1-3; D ambiguous. CDR3 length: 15 amino acids. Germline CDR1 and CDR2: MNHEY and SVGAGI. The CDR3 nucleotides are TGTACCAGCAAGGGTCGGAGCAGCTCTGGAAACACCATATATTTT. It yields the protein CTSKGRSSSGNTIYF.

The genes are TRBV4-2 and TRBJ1-4; no definite D call. Germline CDR1 LGHNA, CDR2 YNFKEQ. The CDR3 spans 14 residues. Between the trimmed V and J ends, which lost 1 base and 12 bases, there was a span of 15 bases. CDR3 sequence (DNA): TGTGCCAGCAGCCAAGGGGGTCGGCCGGCGGAACTGTTTTTT. It translates to CASSQGGRPAELFF.

V is TRBV6-5 and J is TRBJ2-2; a possible D gene is TRBD2 (6 bases). Trimming cost V 8 bases and J 0 bases, with 10 bases left between them. The CDR3 has 14 residues. CDR1 MNHEY and CDR2 SVGAGI come from the germline V gene. CDR3 DNA sequence: TGTGCCAGCCGGGGGTCGGCGAACACCGGGGAGCTGTTTTTT. Residues: CASRGSANTGELFF.

The chain has TRBV19 and TRBJ2-2, with D maybe TRBD1 (6 bases). Germline CDR1 and CDR2: LNHDA and SQIVND (reference sequence). The CDR3 loop spans 15 amino acids. V lost 8 bases and J lost 10, with 23 bases in between. The CDR3 coding sequence is TGTGCCAGTCGCGATACAGGGTTTGCTTCCGAGGAGCTGTTTTTT. Amino acid sequence: CASRDTGFASEELFF.

The chain couples TRBV7-2 to TRBJ1-5, with a weak D call TRBD1 (6 bases). Trimming took off 6 bases at V and 4 bases at J, with 16 bases between the two ends. CDR3 length: 15 residues. Per germline, CDR1 SGHTA and CDR2 FQGNSA. For the CDR3, the DNA is TGTGCCAGCAGTATTTATGACAGGTCGAATCAGCCCCAGCATTTT. This gives the protein CASSIYDRSNQPQHF.

The chain recombines TRBV4-1 with TRBJ1-1; D possibly corresponds to TRBD1 (6 bases). The CDR3 has 19 amino acids. CDR1 MGHRA and CDR2 YSYEKL come from the germline V gene. V lost 1 base and J 1 base, leaving 22 bases between the germline ends. CDR3 in amino acids: CASSQASPPGPGENTEAFF. The CDR3 nucleotides read TGCGCCAGCAGCCAAGCCTCTCCCCCGGGGCCAGGGGAGAACACTGAAGCTTTCTTT.

The chain uses TRBV7-9 and TRBJ1-2; tentative D call: TRBD1 (6 bases). The germline V gene encodes CDR1 SEHNR and CDR2 FQNEAQ (reference sequence). Trimming left V 4 bases short and J 8 bases short, with 14 bases between. This CDR3 has 13 residues. Here the CDR3 DNA reads TGTGCCAGCAGCTACACAGGGATGAGAGGCTACACCTTC. Its translation is CASSYTGMRGYTF.

This clone was picked up one time. This chain links TRBV6-2 or TRBV6-3 with TRBJ1-2; D is unresolved. Trimming shortened V by 0 bases and J by 5 bases, and 19 bases separated the two germline ends. This CDR3 is built from 17 residues. Germline CDR1 and CDR2: MNHEY and SVGEGT. Here the CDR3 DNA reads TGTGCCAGCAGTTACTCGCAAGCCGGACCAAAAACTTATGGCTACACCTTC. Its protein product is CASSYSQAGPKTYGYTF.

A single count supports this clone. CDR3: CASSNRGDNTGELFF. Written as DNA, the CDR3 is TGCGCCAGCAGCAATCGCGGGGATAACACCGGGGAGCTGTTTTTT. The V call is TRBV5-1, the J call TRBJ2-2; perhaps TRBD2 as D (6 bases). Germline V gene sequence: CDR1 SGHRS, CDR2 YFSETQ. V dropped 4 bases and J dropped 2 bases, with 12 bases sitting between them. The CDR3 runs to 15 residues.

CDR3 amino acids: CASSGPGREQYV. CDR3 in DNA: TGTGCCAGTAGTGGACCCGGTCGCGAGCAGTACGTC. This chain joins TRBV19 and TRBJ2-7; D gene unclear. V lost 5 bases and J lost 6, with 11 bases in between. CDR1 LNHDA and CDR2 SQIVND come from the germline V gene (reference sequence). The CDR3 sequence is 12 residues long.

The V and J genes are TRBV7-6 and TRBJ2-2; 12 positions match TRBD2. V lost 0 bases, J lost 0 bases, and 2 bases stayed unmatched. Germline CDR1 SGHVS, CDR2 FNYEAQ. The CDR3 length is 18 residues. CDR3 region: CASSLALAGGTNTGELFF. Here the CDR3 DNA reads TGTGCCAGCAGCTTAGCGCTAGCGGGGGGGACGAACACCGGGGAGCTGTTTTTT. Looking up the rest from reference TRBV7-6 and TRBJ2-2 gives the full variable domain: GAGVSQSPRYKVTKRGQDVALRCDPISGHVSLYWYRQALGQGPEFLTYFNYEAQQDKSGLPNDRFSAERPEGSISTLTIQRTEQRDSAMYRCASSLALAGGTNTGELFFGEGSRLTVL.

J is TRBJ1-4 and V is TRBV6-5, with a weak D call TRBD1 (5 bases). Germline CDR1 is MNHEY and CDR2 is SVGAGI. The V end was cut by 6 bases, the J end by 4 bases, with 12 bases between. CDR3 length: 14 residues. CDR3 loop: CASSPTANNEKLFF. CDR3 sequence (DNA): TGTGCCAGCAGCCCGACAGCTAATAATGAAAAACTGTTTTTT.

The rearrangement uses TRBV5-1 and TRBJ2-7, with D tentatively TRBD1 (5 bases). The CDR3 consists of 11 residues. V lost 9 bases, J lost 6 bases, and 13 bases lay in between. CDR1 is SGHRS, CDR2 YFSETQ, per germline. DNA of the CDR3: TGCGCCACCACAGGAACAAGCGAGCAGTACGTC. This translates into CATTGTSEQYV.

This clone was found once. The chain employs TRBV5-1 and TRBJ2-1, with 10 bases that match TRBD2. CDR3 length: 14 amino acids. V lost 6 bases to trimming and J lost 5 bases; unmatched junction nucleotides: 5. The germline V gene encodes CDR1 SGHRS and CDR2 YFSETQ. CDR3 in amino acids: CASKERGGNNEQFF. The CDR3 nucleotides are TGCGCCAGCAAAGAGCGGGGGGGCAACAATGAGCAGTTCTTC.

This sequence joins TRBV6-2 or TRBV6-3 and TRBJ1-1; tentative D call: TRBD1 (5 bases). Germline CDR1 MNHEY, CDR2 SVGEGT. This CDR3 is built from 12 residues. Between the trimmed V and J ends, which lost 2 bases and 11 bases, there was a span of 12 bases. The CDR3 here is CASSYGTPGAFF. The CDR3 nucleotides read TGTGCCAGCAGTTACGGGACCCCGGGGGCTTTCTTT.

The chain links TRBV6-5 to TRBJ1-2; D perhaps matches TRBD1 (5 bases). The germline CDR1 and CDR2 sequences are MNHEY and SVGAGI. The CDR3 runs 12 residues. V lost 6 bases, J lost 3 bases, and 8 bases lay in between. The CDR3, as DNA: TGTGCCAGCAGCAGGGATTACTATGGCTACACCTTC. Its translation: CASSRDYYGYTF.

The chain employs TRBV7-2 and TRBJ2-3; D might be TRBD1 (6 bases). The V gene's germline CDR1 is SGHTA and CDR2 FQGNSA. The V and J ends lost 0 bases and 5 bases respectively, with 9 bases between them. The CDR3 sequence is 14 residues long. CDR3 DNA: TGTGCCAGCAGCTTAGCGGGGGCTGGAGATACGCAGTATTTT. Translated: CASSLAGAGDTQYF.

This clone was recorded a few times. The chain joins TRBV28 to TRBJ2-1, with D perhaps matching TRBD2 (5 bases). Trimming cost V 7 bases and J 3 bases, with 13 bases left between them. CDR3 length: 14 amino acids. CDR1 is MDHEN, CDR2 SYDVKM, per germline. The CDR3 loop is CASIPAGRYNEQFF. As DNA, the CDR3 is TGTGCCAGCATCCCCGCGGGCCGCTACAATGAGCAGTTCTTC.

The V gene is TRBV5-6, the J gene TRBJ2-7; 8 bases line up with TRBD2. Germline trimming cut 4 bases from V and 0 bases from J; bases unmatched to any gene: 9. Germline CDR1 reads SGHDT; CDR2 reads YYEEEE. This CDR3 is 16 amino acids long. CDR3 sequence reads: CASSRVTSGRSYEQYF. CDR3 DNA sequence: TGTGCCAGCAGCCGGGTCACTAGCGGCCGCTCCTACGAGCAGTACTTC.

The chain uses TRBV18 and TRBJ2-7, with D possibly being TRBD1 (5 bases). This CDR3 comprises 15 residues. Germline V gene sequence: CDR1 KGHSH, CDR2 LQKENI. Between the trimmed V and J ends, which lost 4 bases and 3 bases, there was a span of 16 bases. CDR3 sequence reads: CASSRTQGTGYEQYF. In DNA form, the CDR3 reads TGTGCCAGCTCACGGACCCAGGGTACAGGCTACGAGCAGTACTTC.

This chain connects TRBV2 to TRBJ2-7, with 9 bases identical to TRBD1. V was pared by 3 bases and J by 2 bases, with 2 bases of the junction left unmatched. The CDR3 extends over 14 amino acids. Germline V gene sequence: CDR1 SNHLY, CDR2 FYNNEI. The CDR3 nucleotides are TGTGCCAGCAGTGAGGGACAGGGAACCTACGAGCAGTACGTC. Translating gives CASSEGQGTYEQYV.

The table lists this clone with a count of one. V gene TRBV12-3 or TRBV12-4 combines with J gene TRBJ2-7, with 7 positions matching TRBD1. Trimming removed 5 bases from V and 2 bases from J; junction bases left unmatched: 3. This CDR3 comprises 13 residues. The CDR3 is CASSRTGTYEQYV. CDR3 bases: TGTGCCAGCAGTCGGACAGGCACCTACGAGCAGTACGTC.

This chain joins TRBV28 and TRBJ1-2; no clear D gene. V was pared by 4 bases and J by 0 bases, with 6 bases between. This CDR3 has 13 amino acids. CDR1 MDHEN and CDR2 SYDVKM come from the germline V gene. In DNA, the CDR3 is TGTGCCAGCAGTTCCGGTCCTAACTATGGCTACACCTTC. Translated, it gives CASSSGPNYGYTF.

The chain combines TRBV11-2 with TRBJ2-3, with 8 bases matching TRBD1. The CDR3 runs 15 residues. Germline V CDR1 and CDR2: SGHAT, FQNNGV. The V gene end was trimmed by 5 bases and the J gene end by 2 bases; junction bases not matched to a gene: 6. The CDR3 DNA reads as TGTGCCAGCAGCGCGCGGACAGGGCCCACAGATACGCAGTATTTT. It translates to CASSARTGPTDTQYF.

The chain carries TRBV6-6 and TRBJ2-2; 8 positions agree with TRBD2. The CDR3 extends over 13 amino acids. J was trimmed by 9 bases and V by 7 bases; bases with no gene match: 7. Germline CDR1 reads MNHNY; CDR2 reads SVGAGI (reference sequence). CDR3 residues: CASTLAGVRELFF. The CDR3 nucleotides read TGTGCCAGCACTCTAGCGGGTGTAAGGGAGCTGTTTTTT.

This clone appeared a single time. The V call is TRBV4-1, the J call TRBJ1-2, with D tentatively TRBD1 (5 bases). CDR3 length: 16 amino acids. Trimming stripped 0 bases from V and 2 bases from J, with 13 bases between. Per germline, CDR1 MGHRA and CDR2 YSYEKL. DNA of the CDR3: TGCGCCAGCAGCCAAGATGGGGCACGGGTGAACTATGGCTACACCTTC. It yields the protein CASSQDGARVNYGYTF.